In its sample, the clone carrying this TCR beta chain was seen once. TCRdb keeps only in-frame clones here, not all; method: immunoSEQ multiplex PCR. The sample lists some 12,000 clones; approximately 80% were seen once. Germline V lookup: CDR1 SGHVS, CDR2 FNYEAQ. The V end was cut by 1 base, the J end by 4 bases, with 14 bases between. There are 16 residues in the CDR3. The data derive from a study of somatic mutations in cytotoxic T cells in rheumatoid arthritis. The sample consisted of CD8+ T cells sorted from blood. This sequence joins TRBV7-6 and TRBJ2-1; D is possibly TRBD1 or TRBD2 (5 bases each). This receptor was identified in a man aged 60 to 75 in good health. CDR3: CASSLGDQGHYNEQFF. In DNA form, the CDR3 reads TGTGCCAGCAGCTTAGGGGACCAAGGCCATTACAATGAGCAGTTCTTC.